This T cell receptor (beta chain) was found in a study of shared clonotypes between healthy human individuals (dated by TCRdb to the early 2020s). Describing the broader study: Two women and a few men aged 18 to 49 years were included in the cohort. For each donor, CD4 naive and CD4 memory were each run on three plates, CD8 naive on two plates, and CD8 memory on one plate. To estimate repertoire size and how much clonotypes are shared between individuals, the study performed deep sequencing of blood TCR repertoires from five healthy adults. Different laboratories and diverse techniques were used to prepare libraries and sequence TCR repertoires, to increase sequencing depth and limit assay-specific biases. Per donor, leukapheresis produced somewhere between about 0.9 and 9.5 billion PBMCs.

Using the deep immunoSEQ assay, multiplex PCR amplified TCR CDR3 regions from genomic DNA. For each cell subset, the extracted genomic DNA was distributed evenly across all wells of several immunoSEQ 96-well plates, and each plate served as one replicate. For sorted subsets, each replicate PCR was loaded with about 200 ng genomic DNA, equivalent to some 31,000 T cell genomes. Purified libraries were quantified with a Qubit 3.0 fluorometer, sized on a Bioanalyzer 2100, and re-quantified with the KAPA Library Quantification kit. Every immunoSEQ 96-well plate was sequenced on a separate single-read 150-cycle Illumina NextSeq 550 flow cell. As for the original processing: The immunoSEQ output contained only junctional sequences without quality scores, so filtering could not match that applied to full-length reads. To assign V/J genes and CDR3, sequences were annotated against IMGT germline references using PyIR, a Python wrapper for IgBLAST v1.9. Any read was removed if the V/J assignment was weak (E-value above 1e-6), the CDR3 was missing, or the read contained stop codons, out-of-frame junctions, or ambiguous translated residues. A V3J clonotype was defined by an identical inferred V gene, J gene, and CDR3 amino acid sequence. To compute the percentage overlap between repertoires, the number of shared unique clonotypes was divided by the size of the smaller repertoire. Three approaches were used to assess repertoire richness: RTK rarefaction, the Chao1 estimator, and Recon v2.1 estimates of unobserved clonotypes. Generation probabilities for all TCRbeta clonotypes obtained by the gDNA method from a few donors were computed using OLGA. TCRdb provides this immuneACCESS table in a form limited to in-frame rearrangements. Some clones are lacking; in checked studies, under half of them reflect an unresolved V gene, and why the rest are absent is not known. The DNA gave D and trimming, while V, J and clone size come from that table. Within this sample are 2 million to 2.5 million clones, with roughly 92% of them counted one time only. More than 0.35% of the sample lies in the top ten.

The full study reports these points: Because the study included only a small number of donors, the genetic and exposure-history diversity represented was limited. Compared with non-shared clonotypes, clonotypes shared by all four sorted-subset donors had higher generation probabilities. Pairwise subsampling indicated that sequencing depth was expected to affect the degree of clonotype sharing among donors. Sharing across several donors was observed for roughly 5.4% of naive CD4, under 4% of naive CD8, 2% to 2.5% of memory CD4, and about 0.38% of memory CD8 clonotypes. Sampling was restricted to blood, and TCR repertoires in tissues likely differ from the TCR repertoires found in blood. Naive subsets generally had larger estimated clonotype richness than memory subsets. Incomplete sequencing was indicated by rarefaction of sorted-subset datasets, despite the large sequencing depth.

With respect to this clone: No antigen is known for it. No base-level quality is on record; no much larger clone is a single base apart. Within the sample, other DNA sequences also encode this same CDR3.

Healthy HIV-negative adults with no recently reported acute infections or vaccinations were included as donors. Every donor was a Caucasian adult residing in Nashville, Tennessee, USA. CD4+ T cells were enriched through magnetic negative selection, after which naive cells were positively selected on CD45RA and the remaining negative fraction served as the memory subset. Blood was collected by leukapheresis, and PBMCs were isolated by Ficoll-Histopaque density gradient centrifugation and then cryopreserved in liquid nitrogen vapor phase. Analytical flow cytometry was used to check the purity and quantity of each magnetically sorted T cell population. Genomic DNA was isolated from each sorted fraction and quantified by UV absorbance on a Nanodrop 2000c. The specimen was naive CD4+ T cells from PBMCs. Read against the paper, the sample's cell subset or site label means: CD45RA+ positively selected. The receptor was derived from a man between 18 and 29 years old in good health. Some clones in this sample may be carry-over from other donors' samples.

The DNA sequence follows: TGTGCCAGCAGTTTCACCAGGGGGAGGACTGAAGCTTTCTTT. Translated, this gives CASSFTRGRTEAFF. The chain is made from TRBV27 and TRBJ1-1; 7 of the junction bases match TRBD1. The CDR3 holds 14 amino acids from the cysteine to the phenylalanine. The retained sequence is limited to the CDR3, 42 bases, with the frame set at the first base. V has 3 bases trimmed and J has 5 bases trimmed; junction bases matching no gene number 6. Via the germline V gene (reference sequence), CDR1 is MNHEY and CDR2 SMNVEV.